This entry features one TCR beta chain sequence. Its antigen remains unidentified. TCRdb re-called the 5' RACE reads through MiXCR, storing one row per CDR3 protein. Of 430,000 or so distinct CDR3 sequences listed, around a quarter are singletons. The data were taken from a study of T-cell memory formation after mild COVID-19. General study findings and limits: Day 15 to 85 contractors were CD4/CD8 balanced; later expanders leaned CD4+. Mostly located in CM and EM were contracting CD4+ clones, with contracting CD8+ clones located in EMRA.

This clonotype originated in an adult woman who had mild COVID-19 (a few samples of this study predate the infection). Cell type and time point are not known. Sequenced input: PBMCs or a T cell subset sorted from them (not recorded which).

The DNA of the CDR3 is TGTGCCAGCAGCCTAGGACCGACAACGACGGAAGCTTTCTTT. Protein product: CASSLGPTTTEAFF. This sequence joins TRBV5-5 and TRBJ1-1, with D unclear. Per germline, CDR1 SGHKS and CDR2 YYEKEE (reference sequence). This CDR3 is built from 14 residues. Trimming pared 4 bases from V and 8 bases from J, leaving 18 bases between.